This T cell receptor (beta chain) was obtained from a study of blood T cell repertoires in COVID-19. In germline, CDR1 is SGHNT, CDR2 YYREEE (reference sequence). The CDR3 spans 15 residues. The V gene end was trimmed by 0 bases and the J gene end by 6 bases; junction bases not matched to a gene: 5. TCRdb's table, derived via immunoSEQ multiplex PCR, lists solely in-frame clones and lacks some. This sample has 100,000 or so clones, with about 85% found just once. The source of this sequence is a woman aged 45-65 years with COVID-19, enrolled during active disease. This chain connects TRBV5-4 to TRBJ1-4, with TRBD1 matching over 7 bases. The specimen sequenced was peripheral blood. The CDR3 sequence is CASSLGRQGDEKLFF. DNA of the CDR3: TGTGCCAGCAGCTTGGGTCGGCAGGGGGATGAAAAACTGTTTTTT.